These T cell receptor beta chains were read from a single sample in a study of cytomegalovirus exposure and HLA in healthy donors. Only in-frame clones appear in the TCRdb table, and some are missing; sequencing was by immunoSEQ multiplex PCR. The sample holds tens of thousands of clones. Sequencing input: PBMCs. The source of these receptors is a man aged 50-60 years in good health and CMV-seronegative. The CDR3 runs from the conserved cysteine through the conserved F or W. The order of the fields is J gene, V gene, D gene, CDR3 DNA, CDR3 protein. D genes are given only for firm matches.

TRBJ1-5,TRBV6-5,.,TGTGCCAGACCCCCTGGACAGACTAATCAGCCCCAGCATTTT,CARPPGQTNQPQHF
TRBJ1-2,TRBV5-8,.,TGTGCCAGCAGCTCGATTGGGGCCGAATTTTTTAGGCGCTACACCTTC,CASSSIGAEFFRRYTF
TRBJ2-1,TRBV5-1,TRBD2,TGCGCCAGCAGCCAGACTAGCGGGGTGAATGAGCAGTTCTTC,CASSQTSGVNEQFF
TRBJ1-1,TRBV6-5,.,TGTGCCAGCAGTTACTGGCAGGGTGAGCCTGAAGCTTTCTTT,CASSYWQGEPEAFF
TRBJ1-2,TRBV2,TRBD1,TGTGCCAGCAGTGGACGACAGGGGAACTATGGCTACACCTTC,CASSGRQGNYGYTF
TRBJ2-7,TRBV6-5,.,TGTGCCAGCAGTTACGCCAGGCCTACCACCTACGAGCAGTACTTC,CASSYARPTTYEQYF
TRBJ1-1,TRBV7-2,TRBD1,TGTGCCAGCAGCGCGACAGGGGACAACACTGAAGCTTTCTTT,CASSATGDNTEAFF
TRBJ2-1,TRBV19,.,TGTGCCAGTAAGCGAGGAACAAGCGACTACAATGAGCAGTTCTTC,CASKRGTSDYNEQFF
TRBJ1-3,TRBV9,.,TGTGCCAGCAGCGTAGCTTTGGACAGCTCCTCTGGAAACACCATATATTTT,CASSVALDSSSGNTIYF
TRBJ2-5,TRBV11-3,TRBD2,TGTGCCAGCAGCCCCGGACTAGCAGAGACCCAGTACTTC,CASSPGLAETQYF
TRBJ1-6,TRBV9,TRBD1,TGTGCCAGCAGCGCCGGACAGGGAAAAAATTCACCCCTCCACTTT,CASSAGQGKNSPLHF
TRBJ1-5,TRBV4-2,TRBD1,TGTGCCAGCAGCCAAGATTCTACAGGGGATCAGCCCCAGCATTTT,CASSQDSTGDQPQHF
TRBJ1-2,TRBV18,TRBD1,TGTGCCAGCTCACCGGGGACAGGGATAAACTATGGCTACACCTTC,CASSPGTGINYGYTF
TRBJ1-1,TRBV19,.,TGTGCCAGTAGTGAACAGGTGAACACTGAAGCTTTCTTT,CASSEQVNTEAFF
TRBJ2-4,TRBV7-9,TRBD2,TGTGCCAGCAGCTTCCACCTAGCGGGGGGGCATAGCATTCAGTACTTC,CASSFHLAGGHSIQYF
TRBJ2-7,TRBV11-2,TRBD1,TGTGCCAGCAGCTACGGACAGGGTGCGTACGAGCAGTACTTC,CASSYGQGAYEQYF
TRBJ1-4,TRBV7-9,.,TGTGCCAGCAGCCCTCATGGCGGATTCGCAACTAATGAAAAACTGTTTTTT,CASSPHGGFATNEKLFF
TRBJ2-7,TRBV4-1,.,TGCGCCAGCAGCCACCGGGACACCTCCTACGAGCAGTACTTC,CASSHRDTSYEQYF
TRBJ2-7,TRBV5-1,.,TGCGCCAGCAGCTTAGGGGTAAACGACGAGCAGTACTTC,CASSLGVNDEQYF
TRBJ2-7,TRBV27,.,TGTGCCAGCAGTTTATCGTACAGGAACATCTACGAGCAGTACTTC,CASSLSYRNIYEQYF
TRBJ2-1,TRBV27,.,TGTGCCAGCAGTTTAATACAGGACCTTGAGCAGTTCTTC,CASSLIQDLEQFF
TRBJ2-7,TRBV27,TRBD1,TGTGCCAGCAGTTTTACAGGGGTCTCCTACGAGCAGTACTTC,CASSFTGVSYEQYF
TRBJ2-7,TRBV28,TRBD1,TGTGCCAGCCGGGACAGGGTCGGGTCCGAGCAGTACTTC,CASRDRVGSEQYF
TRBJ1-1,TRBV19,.,TGTGCCAGTAGTATCCAGGGATCGAACACTGAAGCTTTCTTT,CASSIQGSNTEAFF
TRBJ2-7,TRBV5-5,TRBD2,TGTGCCAGCAGCCTAGGACTAGCGGGTGCCTACGAGCAGTACTTC,CASSLGLAGAYEQYF
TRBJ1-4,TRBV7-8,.,TGTGCCAGCAGCAAGGCGGGGGGGCAAGGGTATGAAAAACTGTTTTTT,CASSKAGGQGYEKLFF
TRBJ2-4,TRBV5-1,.,TGCGCCAGCAGCTTGGAACAGGGAGCCAAAAACATTCAGTACTTC,CASSLEQGAKNIQYF
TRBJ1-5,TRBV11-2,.,TGTGCCAGCAGCTTAGCGGCAGGGGTTAGCAATCAGCCCCAGCATTTT,CASSLAAGVSNQPQHF
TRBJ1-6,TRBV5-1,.,TGCGCCAGCAGCCTACAGGTACCAAATTCACCCCTCCACTTT,CASSLQVPNSPLHF
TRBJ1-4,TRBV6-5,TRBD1,TGTGCCAGCAGTAGAGGGACAGGGAATGAAAAACTGTTTTTT,CASSRGTGNEKLFF
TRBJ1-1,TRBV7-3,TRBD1,TGTGCCAGCAGCTCAAAGGGGCCGACAGGGGAAAACACTGAAGCTTTCTTT,CASSSKGPTGENTEAFF
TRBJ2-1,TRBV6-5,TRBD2,TGTGCCAGCAGTGGGGGGACTAGCGGGAGCAATGAGCAGTTCTTC,CASSGGTSGSNEQFF
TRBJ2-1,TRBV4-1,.,TGCGCCAGCAGCCAGGACTCCCTGAATGAGCAGTTCTTC,CASSQDSLNEQFF
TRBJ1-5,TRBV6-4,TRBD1,TGTGCCAGCAGGTTACAGGGGATGGGACAGCATTTT,CASRLQGMGQHF
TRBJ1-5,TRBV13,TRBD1,TGTGCCAGCAGCCAAACCTTCGGAGGGGGCGGCAATCAGCCCCAGCATTTT,CASSQTFGGGGNQPQHF
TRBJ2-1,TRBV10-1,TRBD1,TGCGCCAGCAGCCTTAGACAGGGTCCGTCCCAGTTCTTC,CASSLRQGPSQFF
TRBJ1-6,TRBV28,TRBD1,TGTGCCAGCGACAGGGGACAAAGGGGTAATTCACCCCTCCACTTT,CASDRGQRGNSPLHF
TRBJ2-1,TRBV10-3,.,TGTGCCATCATGGCGGGCAAGGCCTACAATGAGCAGTTCTTC,CAIMAGKAYNEQFF
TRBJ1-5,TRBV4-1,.,TGCGCCAGCAGCCAAGACGGTTATAGCAATCAGCCCCAGCATTTT,CASSQDGYSNQPQHF
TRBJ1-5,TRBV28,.,TGTGCCAGCAGTTTTAGTAGCAATCAGCCCCAGCATTTT,CASSFSSNQPQHF
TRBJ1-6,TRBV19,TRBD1,TGTGCCAGTAGTATTGTCGTCGGGACAGGGTATTCACCCCTCCACTTT,CASSIVVGTGYSPLHF
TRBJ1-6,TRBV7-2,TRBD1,TGTGCCAGCAGCCTAGGACAGGGGATGAATTCACCCCTCCACTTT,CASSLGQGMNSPLHF
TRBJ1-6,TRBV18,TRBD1,TGTGCCAGCTCACCAGACGATCCGACAGGGAACTGGGCCCTCCACTTT,CASSPDDPTGNWALHF